What follows describes a single T cell receptor beta chain. Clones were read by immunoSEQ multiplex PCR, and TCRdb kept only the in-frame ones, dropping some. Here the sample spans tens of thousands of clones, more than 90% being singletons. The V end lost 6 bases, the J end lost 4 bases, and 12 bases lay between the germline ends. The germline CDR1 and CDR2 sequences are MNHEY and SVGAGI. This CDR3 is built from 13 residues. This record comes from a study of T cell changes during pregnancy in multiple sclerosis. This chain uses TRBV6-5 with TRBJ1-2; the D gene is possibly TRBD1 (5 bases). This specimen was CD4+ T cells from peripheral blood mononuclear cells, taken in the second trimester of pregnancy. The TCR comes from a female donor with multiple sclerosis, enrolled in a pregnancy study. Here the CDR3 reads CASSPSGFYGYTF. The DNA for the CDR3 is TGTGCCAGCAGCCCCTCAGGGTTCTATGGCTACACCTTC.